Listed here is a single T cell receptor (beta chain). Its antigen is not identified. This entry belongs to a study of shared clonotypes between healthy human individuals. V shed 0 bases and J shed 4 bases, with 16 bases lying between them. The CDR3 covers 17 residues. The germline V gene has CDR1 PRHDT and CDR2 FYEKMQ (reference sequence). Notes on the study in general: Clonotype sharing among donors likely depends on sequencing depth. On the whole, naive subsets had larger estimated richness than memory subsets had. Non-shared clonotypes had lower generation probabilities than those shared by all four donors.

Sorted-subset replicate PCR reactions were performed with approximately 0.2 ug DNA, corresponding to roughly 30,000 T cell genomes. Produced via immunoSEQ multiplex PCR; TCRdb's table is partial and in-frame only. The profile shows a few million clones, about 94% of them singletons. The sequence was obtained from a man younger than 30 in good health. V usage is TRBV13 and J usage is TRBJ1-3, with D hard to call. The sequenced sample was naive CD4+ T cells sorted from blood. The subset denotes: CD45RA+ positively selected. This CDR3 is CASSLGLPGPAGNTIYF. The CDR3 coding sequence is TGTGCCAGCAGCTTAGGCCTACCCGGTCCGGCCGGAAACACCATATATTTT.